Listed below are T cell receptor beta chains from one sample, sequenced in a study of molecular identifiers for immune sequencing clone quantification. TCRdb recomputed calls from the PCR reads with MiXCR, one row per CDR3 protein. The sample has 400,000 to 600,000 distinct CDR3 sequences; about a fifth are singletons. What was sequenced was naive CD8+ T cells from blood, with Jurkat cell RNA spiked in. These receptors all come from a human donor in good health. Some libraries in this study had Jurkat cell RNA spiked in. CDR3s include the opening cysteine and the closing phenylalanine or tryptophan. A D gene is named only where the DNA matches it firmly. Only part of the rows carry a size: once, few, many, or a class if the clone is expanded.

V gene	D gene	J gene	clone size	CDR3 DNA	CDR3 protein
TRBV4-2	TRBD2	TRBJ2-1	-	TGTGCCAGCAGCCTTGACCTAGCGGGGAACTACAATGAGCAGCTCTTC	CASSLDLAGNYNEQLF
TRBV5-3	-	TRBJ2-3	-	TGTGCCAGCAGCTTGTCGGTGGATACGCAGTATTTT	CASSLSVDTQYF
TRBV6-1	-	TRBJ2-2	many	TGTGCCAGCAGCCACCTCCTCACCGGGGAGCTGTTTTTT	CASSHLLTGELFF
TRBV15	-	TRBJ1-6	many	TGTGCCACCAGCAGAGACATGGGAGGGGCCCGCCGGCCTAATTCACCCCTCCACTTT	CATSRDMGGARRPNSPLHF
TRBV4-1	-	TRBJ1-5	many	TGCGCCAGCAGCCTCGGGGATCGAGGGATCCAGCCCCAGCATTTT	CASSLGDRGIQPQHF
TRBV18	-	TRBJ2-7	-	TGTGCCGGCTCACCACCGCTTGTGGGGACCTACGAGCAGTACTTC	CAGSPPLVGTYEQYF
TRBV5-4	TRBD2	TRBJ2-3	few	TGTGCCAGCAGCTCGCGAGCGGGGGTCACAGATACGCAGTATTTT	CASSSRAGVTDTQYF
TRBV30	-	TRBJ2-7	-	TGTGCCTGGGCTACAGGGCCCTACGAGCAGTACTTC	CAWATGPYEQYF
TRBV18	-	TRBJ2-7	many	TGTGCCAGCTCACCGGACATGGGGGAGCAGTACTTC	CASSPDMGEQYF
TRBV4-3	-	TRBJ1-2	-	TGCGCCAGCGGCCAAGTAGGCACAAACCAGTTTTCTAACTATGGCTACACCTTC	CASGQVGTNQFSNYGYTF
TRBV2	TRBD1	TRBJ2-7	-	TGTGCCAGCAGGCGGGGACAGGCGACCTCCTACGAGCAGTACTTC	CASRRGQATSYEQYF
TRBV4-3	-	TRBJ2-3	-	TGCGCCAGCAGCCGAGCCCCCCCTGTTCGCACAGATACGCAGTATTTT	CASSRAPPVRTDTQYF
TRBV25-1	TRBD1	TRBJ2-3	many	TGTGCCAGCAGGCTCCCGGGGACAGCTAGCACAGATACGCAGTATTTT	CASRLPGTASTDTQYF
TRBV12-3/TRBV12-4	-	TRBJ1-4	many	TGTGCCAGCAGTCCGTACCTTGCAACTAATGAAAAACTGTTTTTT	CASSPYLATNEKLFF
TRBV10-3	TRBD1	TRBJ2-7	-	TGTGCCATACAACCGGGACAGGGGTTTTACGAGCAGTACTTC	CAIQPGQGFYEQYF
TRBV5-5	-	TRBJ2-7	many	TGTGCCAGCAGCTTGGGTCGTTACGACTACGAGCAGTACTTC	CASSLGRYDYEQYF
TRBV11-2	-	TRBJ2-5	-	TGTGCCAGCAGCGCGGACTACCAAAAGACCCAGTACTTC	CASSADYQKTQYF
TRBV3-1	TRBD1	TRBJ2-7	few	TGTGCCAGCAGCCCCCGTTCAGGGGGCCCCTACGAGCAGTACTTC	CASSPRSGGPYEQYF
TRBV6-2/TRBV6-3	-	TRBJ1-2	many	TGTGCCAGCAGTCCGAGCTATGGCTACACCTTC	CASSPSYGYTF
TRBV4-1	-	TRBJ2-7	many	TGCGCCAGCAGCCCAGGGGCGGACACCTACGAGCAGTACTTC	CASSPGADTYEQYF
TRBV9	TRBD2	TRBJ2-3	many	TGTGCCAGCAGCATCGGACTAGCGGGGAGCACAGATACGCAGTATTTT	CASSIGLAGSTDTQYF
TRBV28	-	TRBJ1-5	-	TGTGCCAGCAGTTTAGGGGCAGCCAGTAATCAGCCCCAGCATTTT	CASSLGAASNQPQHF
TRBV6-5	-	TRBJ1-1	many	TGTGCCAGCAGTTACGTAGGGGGGGAAGCTTTCTTT	CASSYVGGEAFF
TRBV18	TRBD2	TRBJ2-7	many	TGTGCCAGCTCAGACGGGGGGGACTACTACGAGCAGTACTTC	CASSDGGDYYEQYF
TRBV7-9	-	TRBJ1-2	few	TGTGCCACCGTGGGTACTGGCACCAACTACACCTTC	CATVGTGTNYTF
TRBV7-4	TRBD2	TRBJ2-2	-	TGTGCCAGCAGCTTAGGACTAGCGGGAGAGAACACCGGGGAGCTGTTTTTT	CASSLGLAGENTGELFF
TRBV30	-	TRBJ2-3	many	TGTGCCTGGAGCGAAGGGGGCGGGGGGCTCACAGATACGCAGTATTTT	CAWSEGGGGLTDTQYF
TRBV6-2/TRBV6-3	-	TRBJ1-6	-	TGTGCCAGCAGTTACCTCGCATCACCCCTCCACTTT	CASSYLASPLHF
TRBV7-2	-	TRBJ2-1	-	TGTGCCAGCCAACTATCAAGCTACAATGAGCAGTTCTTC	CASQLSSYNEQFF
TRBV11-2	-	TRBJ1-2	few	TGTGCCAGCAGCCCTGACCAGGGGAGCTATGGCTACACCTTC	CASSPDQGSYGYTF
TRBV5-1	-	TRBJ2-7	-	TGCGCCAGCAGCTTGGGGGCAGAGTCGGCGTCCTACGAGCAGTACTTC	CASSLGAESASYEQYF
TRBV10-3	-	TRBJ1-1	-	TGTGCCATCAGTAATTATGAGGGCGCTGAAGCTTTCTTT	CAISNYEGAEAFF
TRBV11-2	-	TRBJ2-1	-	TGTGCCAGCAGCTTATCCCCCGCCCGTTACAGTGAGCAGTTCTTC	CASSLSPARYSEQFF
TRBV7-7	TRBD1	TRBJ2-3	-	TGTGCCAGCAGCGAAGGGACAGGCACAGATACGCAGTATTTT	CASSEGTGTDTQYF
TRBV6-5	-	TRBJ1-5	many	TGTGCCAGCAGTCCCGGGGGCGCGGGTCAGCCCCAGCATTTT	CASSPGGAGQPQHF
TRBV28	-	TRBJ1-1	many	TGTGCCACCACCGGGCAGATGAACACTGAAGCTTTCTTT	CATTGQMNTEAFF
TRBV7-9	TRBD2	TRBJ2-3	many	TGTGCCAGCAGCCCACTAGCGGGAGTCATAGATACGCAGTATTTT	CASSPLAGVIDTQYF
TRBV19	TRBD1	TRBJ1-2	few	TGTGCCAGTAGGAGACAGGGTGACTATGGCTACACCTTC	CASRRQGDYGYTF
TRBV5-6	-	TRBJ2-7	-	TGTGTCAGCAGCTTTAGCCAGGCCTACGAGCAGTACTTC	CVSSFSQAYEQYF
TRBV29-1	TRBD1	TRBJ2-5	many	TGCAGCGTCAAGGACAGGGAAGTCGTGGAGACCCAGTACTTC	CSVKDREVVETQYF
TRBV6-5	-	TRBJ2-2	few	TGTGCCAGCAGTTACTCGAGCCGGGGCACCGGGGGGCTGTTTTTT	CASSYSSRGTGGLFF
TRBV25-1	-	TRBJ2-7	many	TGTGCCAGCAGTGATGCCTACGAGCAGTACTTC	CASSDAYEQYF
TRBV5-6	-	TRBJ2-2	few	TGTGCCAGCAGCACGGGCGCGGCGGAGCTGTTTTTT	CASSTGAAELFF
TRBV20-1	-	TRBJ1-1	many	TGCAGTGCTGCGGTCATCACTGAAGCTTTCTTT	CSAAVITEAFF